The clone carrying this T cell receptor (beta chain) was picked up a small number of times. The authors extracted RNA and reverse transcribed it into cDNA as the sequencing template. The data were produced by immunoSEQ multiplex PCR, yet TCRdb's version contains in-frame clones alone and is incomplete. The sample consists of about 140,000 clones, around 87% of them appearing once. The data were taken from a study of CD8+ T cells in alopecia areata. The sample's treatment: oral pan-JAK inhibitor, 5-10 mg twice daily. CDR3 length: 14 amino acids. Trimming took 1 base from V and 0 from J, leaving 4 bases between them. In germline, CDR1 is SEHNR, CDR2 FQNEAQ (reference sequence).

This rearrangement joins TRBV7-9 to TRBJ2-4; D remains ambiguous. The material was CD8+ T cells sorted from blood, obtained at week 4, from a patient treated with tofacitinib. The sequence was obtained from a human donor with alopecia areata. The CDR3 region is CASSLEIAKNIQYF. In DNA, the CDR3 is TGTGCCAGCAGCTTAGAGATAGCCAAAAACATTCAGTACTTC.